This T cell receptor (beta chain) originates from a study of blood T cell repertoires in COVID-19. About the study: T cells, B-cell-depleted T cells, or PBMCs provided the cDNA or gDNA that served as material.

The CDR3 covers 14 residues. Germline loops: CDR1 SGHNT, CDR2 YYREEE (reference sequence). V was clipped by 6 bases and J by 2 bases; unmatched bases: 5. This clone was counted a few times. Using immunoSEQ multiplex PCR, the repertoire was profiled, and TCRdb retains in-frame clones only, with some absent. The repertoire holds a few hundred thousand clones, around 90% seen once, with 9.5% to 13% in the top ten. The sequencing sample was made of peripheral blood. The receptor was isolated from a woman in her 70s with COVID-19, enrolled during active disease. The chain combines TRBV5-4 with TRBJ2-7; TRBD1 agrees at 10 bases. CDR3 region: CASMPGTGAYEQYF. In DNA form, the CDR3 reads TGTGCCAGCATGCCCGGGACAGGGGCCTACGAGCAGTACTTC.